The present TCR beta chain was sequenced within a study of blood T cell repertoires in COVID-19. Study-wide context: Both acute and convalescent COVID-19 samples were obtained from the United States, Italy and Spain. T cells, B-cell-depleted T cells, or PBMCs provided the cDNA or gDNA that served as material.

This CDR3 spans 12 amino acids. Trimming removed 5 bases at V and 4 bases at J, with 9 bases between. Germline CDR1 is MNHEY and CDR2 is SMNVEV (reference sequence). In the source study's methods: Using reference gene primer amplification, nucleated cell counts were estimated. TCRdb keeps only in-frame clones here, not all; method: immunoSEQ multiplex PCR. V and J calls and clone size follow that table, whereas D and trimming were derived from the DNA. Of 470,000 or so clones in the sample, 75% to 90% were seen once. Sequencing input: peripheral blood. The source of this sequence is a woman between 25 and 40 years old with acute or convalescent COVID-19. The V and J genes are TRBV27 and TRBJ2-7, with a tentative D call TRBD2 (5 bases). The CDR3 sequence is CASSTSGYEQYF. The CDR3 coding sequence is TGTGCCAGCAGTACCTCGGGGTACGAGCAGTACTTC.